This T cell receptor beta chain appears in the sequencing data of a study of blood T cell repertoires in COVID-19. This clone is a singleton in its sample. The study recruited people aged about 18 to 95 years across approximately 24 US areas. CDR1 and CDR2 (germline): SNHLY, FYNNEI. With 3 bases removed from V and 3 bases from J, the gap between germline ends came to 13 bases. This CDR3 has 15 amino acids. Produced via immunoSEQ multiplex PCR; TCRdb's table is partial and in-frame only. The table lists about 170,000 clones, roughly 87% of them singletons. The chain joins TRBV2 to TRBJ2-3; TRBD2 is a possible D gene (6 bases). The sequenced sample was PBMCs or T cells enriched from blood (not recorded which). This TCR came from a human donor with acute COVID-19. The donor label of this sample is uncertain. CDR3: CASSDLGGGTDTQYF. The CDR3 DNA reads TGTGCCAGCAGTGATTTGGGGGGTGGGACAGATACGCAGTATTTT.